This TCR beta chain was recovered during a study of cytomegalovirus exposure and HLA in healthy donors (dated by TCRdb to between 2016 and 2019). About the study as a whole: An earlier analysis of roughly 500 of the donors reported approximately 270 Gb of sequence data and some 120 million unique TCR beta sequences from 150 million to 200 million T cells. Every discovery cohort repertoire had been produced on one sequencing platform. Roughly five DR-DQ haplotypes were handled as single units for association and clustering, since linkage in the cohort was strong. Rather than using new phenotypic data, the later analysis identified candidate immune exposures from TCR beta sequences and from how often those sequences occurred across donors. To study patterns of TCR occurrence, a later analysis re-analyzed previously published TCR beta repertoires from 600 to 750 donors and added high-resolution HLA genotyping. On average, roughly 240,000 unique TCR beta nucleotide sequences were sequenced per donor among 350 to 400 genotyped donors of the cohort, with 15% to 20% of those sequences being non-productive. The study used immunosequencing to profile the T cell repertoires of approximately 640 subjects and linked those repertoires to cytomegalovirus serostatus. An earlier analysis of roughly 580 of the donors used high-throughput TCR beta sequencing to judge whether each TCR beta V gene segment behaved as functional or pseudogenic. High-throughput TCR immunosequencing, statistical association of individual TCRs with disease status, and machine learning were combined to predict cytomegalovirus infection status. Genome-wide SNP genotypes for about 65% of the 666 donors were used in a later genetic analysis, which treated that subset as a discovery cohort. An early release covering about 600 HLA-typed donors comprised around 300 gigabases of sequencing data and tens of millions of unique TCR sequences. Of the approximately 400 genotyped donors, over 70% fell in the genetic ancestry cluster associated with self-reported Caucasian donors. Donor age, sex, ethnicity and CMV serostatus were collected together with the repertoire data. In addition to the first cohort of roughly 700 subjects, a separate validation cohort of 120 different subjects was used. The aim of the study was to test whether cataloging public T cell receptors could identify signatures of past pathogen exposure. Both class I and class II loci were covered by HLA typing, at four-digit resolution. The number of donors typed differed by locus, with about 629-630 for A, B, C, DRB1 and DQB1, more than 500 for DQA1, 600 to 610 for DPA1, and about 450 for DPB1.

Library construction relied on the immunoSEQ multiplex PCR assay. For the multiplex PCR, a mixture combining 60 forward primers for TCR Vbeta segments and 13 reverse primers for TCR Jbeta segments was used. A multiplex PCR assay on genomic DNA amplified the CDR3 region of rearranged TCR beta genes. On the Illumina HiSeq System, the amplified TCR beta libraries were sequenced as 87-base-pair reads. The authors processed their data as follows. A later analysis counted 75 million to 100 million unique TCR beta chains across the 666 repertoires, and some 11 million of these chains were shared by at least two donors. A nearest-neighbor algorithm error-corrected the raw reads and collapsed the reads into unique sequences, merging closely related sequences to remove PCR and sequencing errors. To assign V, D and J gene segments, CDR3 sequences were aligned to IMGT reference sequences. For a sequence to be retained, a match of at least six nucleotides was required to both a V gene segment and a J gene segment. A rearrangement counted as productive if the CDR3 had no stop codons and remained in frame with V and J, and every other rearrangement counted as non-productive. CDR3 was defined according to IMGT convention as the region running from the second conserved V-encoded cysteine to the conserved J-encoded phenylalanine. The earlier analysis of 587 of the donors excluded sequences that lacked an unambiguous match to a single V gene segment. An earlier analysis of 587 of the donors called V segments functional above 56.7% productive rearrangements and segregating when the between-donor standard deviation exceeded 5%. A statistical classification framework was built to diagnose cytomegalovirus status from the catalog of TCR beta chain sequences. V and J gene assignment, in a later analysis, came from comparing TCR nucleotide sequences with IMGT/GENE-DB human TR gene sequences. The TCRdist pipeline was used in a later analysis to assign CDR3 sequences and most-parsimonious VDJ recombination scenarios. In a later analysis, every TCR beta chain was defined by the combination of its CDR3 amino acid sequence and its V-gene family, and reads without a unique V-gene family were dropped. In a later analysis, around 600 highly shared, low-generation-probability nucleotide sequences were removed to address suspected cross-contamination and a sequencing artifact. In a later analysis, a clonal expansion index for each public chain was calculated from normalized within-repertoire ranks of inferred template counts. In a later analysis, generation probabilities were computed using a VDJ recombination model fitted to out-of-frame rearrangements, and the results were checked against IGoR. Hypergeometric tests were used in a later analysis to score TCR-TCR, TCR-HLA and TCR-CMV co-occurrence, with a repertoire-size bias correction applied to the TCR pairs. To estimate false discovery rates, a later analysis permuted the HLA or CMV assignments 20 times. A later analysis grouped co-occurring TCRs with DBSCAN, adding TCRdist sequence similarity when clustering within HLA-allele-positive subsets. Repertoires with fewer than 30,000 or more than 120,000 public chains were left out of co-occurrence clustering, as were a handful of repertoires with anomalous nucleotide sharing. Entries here come from immuneACCESS through TCRdb and include only in-frame sequences with V and J called. Some clones fail to appear in such tables; in the studies checked, an unresolved V gene covers under half of the shortfall, and the cause of the remainder is unknown. V, J and clone size are taken as reported in that table, and D and trimming were inferred from the DNA itself. The sample table records 80,000 to 130,000 clones; 70% to 80% of these occur just once. The ten biggest clones cover roughly 4% of the sample.

The cohort was made up of about 670 healthy bone marrow donors. At the time of sampling, every cohort member was nominally healthy, though immune exposures that went unrecorded were likely present. The donor was CMV seropositive and belonged to the group of 250 to 350 seropositive cohort members. A peripheral blood sample was collected from each donor, and TCR beta sequencing was performed on peripheral blood mononuclear cells. Genomic DNA extraction from the blood cell samples was performed with the Qiagen DNeasy Blood Extraction Kit. CDR1 and CDR2 are drawn from the germline V gene (reference sequence): SEHNR, FQNEAQ. V is shortened by 5 bases, J by 4 bases, and the region joining them spans 21 bases. Reading from cysteine to phenylalanine, the CDR3 counts 17 amino acids. The sequence is cut down to CDR3 DNA, 51 bases in frame from base 1. The investigation overall reported the following: Cytomegalovirus status was reported to be diagnosed by the classifier with high specificity and sensitivity in both the original and validation cohorts. Correlated functional status among segregating V segments might be attributable to linkage disequilibrium, but an unknown experimental factor could not be ruled out. The cohort was sequenced for TCR beta chains only, and without alpha or paired-chain data the features that could be detected were limited. Sequencing depth was assumed to be roughly uniform across donors in the presence/absence analyses, though that assumption may not hold. A further reported finding was that TCR beta sequences accurately predicted the HLA-A and HLA-B alleles for most subjects in the first cohort. Specific HLA alleles were associated with 16,951 TCR beta sequences at a false discovery rate of 0.05 in a later analysis. The sequencing pipeline was judged likely to have produced a cluster of highly shared sequence variants as a technical artifact. A later analysis found that HLA-associated TCR beta chains were more clonally expanded and had lower generation probabilities than equally common non-associated chains. Strong co-occurrence of HLA alleles, especially DR and DQ, made assigning TCR associations to individual alleles difficult. It was suggested by the authors that the approach could potentially be generalized to other disease states and immunological phenotypes. An association between a missense DCLRE1C variant and V-gene and J-gene trimming of TCR beta chains was found in a later genetic analysis and replicated in an independent cohort. In the study, around 160 TCR beta chains were listed as associated with cytomegalovirus. According to a later analysis, most CMV-associated TCR beta chains appeared to be HLA-restricted, and the HLA associations seemed to be driven largely by CMV exposure. Across donors, most TCR sequences were observed very rarely, whereas some public TCRs were present in many individuals. Because HLA typing was missing for some donors at each locus, association tests included only the typed subset. In a later analysis, several top co-occurrence clusters were reported to appear linked to parvovirus B19, influenza, CMV and Epstein-Barr virus. Because the 87-base-pair reads could not distinguish some IMGT-functional V segments, including TRBV6-2 and TRBV6-3, those segments were excluded. In vitro tests confirmed that a few of the cytomegalovirus-associated TCR beta chains recognize cytomegalovirus antigens. Because counts were too low, under 20 rarely observed V segments, including chromosome 9 orphons, were left out of the earlier analysis of about 620 of the donors. According to a later analysis, TCR association rates differed among HLA loci, with DRB1 alleles showing the most associated TCRs and HLA-C alleles showing the fewest. Broadly in line with IMGT annotations, most TCR beta V segments showed up in productive rearrangements about 87% or about 30% of the time in an earlier analysis of a few hundred of the donors. The only immune exposure information available for the cohort was CMV serostatus. Compared with the approximately 600-donor mean, donors in an Asian-associated ancestry cluster had fewer N-insertions in productive TCRs, according to a later genetic analysis.

A note on this clone: Its antigen is currently not known. No qualities accompany the bases; no much larger clone lies one base away.

The sequence was obtained from a female donor in good health and CMV-seropositive. Sequencing was performed on PBMCs. The chain joins TRBV7-9 to TRBJ2-1, and possibly TRBD2, on 6 matching bases. Here is the DNA: TGTGCCAGCAGCCCCCCCCTCCTTAGCGGAGCTTACAATGAGCAGTTCTTC. Its protein reads: CASSPPLLSGAYNEQFF.